This TCR beta chain was identified in a study of blood T cell repertoires in COVID-19. Study-wide background: Sample material is recorded as cDNA or gDNA derived from T cells, B-cell-depleted T cells, or PBMCs.

How the authors handled the data: For nucleated cells, counts were estimated from reference gene primer amplification. Clones were sequenced by immunoSEQ multiplex PCR, and TCRdb holds only the in-frame ones, with some missing. The V and J calls and the clone size are those of that table, but D and trimming were determined from the DNA. The table lists about 99,000 clones, approximately 79% of them singletons. CDR3 length: 15 residues. Germline CDR1 MNHNS, CDR2 SASEGT. V shed 2 bases and J 2 bases; nucleotides not matched to a gene: 2. The chain combines TRBV6-1 with TRBJ2-7, with 11 positions matching TRBD2. This TCR was recovered from a woman aged 80 or older with active or convalescent COVID-19. Sequencing used peripheral blood. CDR3 loop: CASSEMTSGTYEQYF. Written as DNA, the CDR3 is TGTGCCAGCAGTGAAATGACTAGCGGGACCTACGAGCAGTACTTC.